A selection of T cell receptor beta chains follows, all from one sample in a study of cytomegalovirus exposure and HLA in healthy donors. Measured with immunoSEQ multiplex PCR; TCRdb has only the in-frame clones, and not every one. This sample has 130,000 to 150,000 clones, with approximately 78% found just once. Source material: PBMCs. The receptors stem from a woman in her 40s in good health and CMV-seropositive. CDR3s include the opening cysteine and the closing phenylalanine or tryptophan. The D gene is left open where the match is weak. Not every row has a clone size; where given, it reads once, few, many or a size class.

v_call	d_call	clone_size	j_call	cdr3_nt	cdr3_aa
TRBV30	NA	NA	TRBJ1-3	TGTGCCTGGACGAGTGGAAACACCATATATTTT	CAWTSGNTIYF
TRBV5-1	NA	NA	TRBJ2-3	TGCGCCAGCAGCTGGGGCGGGGTTAGCACAGATACGCAGTATTTT	CASSWGGVSTDTQYF
TRBV19	TRBD1	NA	TRBJ1-2	TGTGCCAGTAGTATCGACAGGGGATCTGGCTACACCTTC	CASSIDRGSGYTF
TRBV7-9	NA	NA	TRBJ2-3	TGTGCCAGCAGCCGGGGGGCTGGAGGGTGGTCGCAGTATTTT	CASSRGAGGWSQYF
TRBV6-1	NA	NA	TRBJ1-2	TGTGCCAGCAGTGACCTAGCCCCGGGGGGGAGCCCCTTTTATGGCTACACCTTC	CASSDLAPGGSPFYGYTF
TRBV27	NA	NA	TRBJ2-7	TGTGCCAGCAGCCACGGGGGTTACGAGCAGTACTTC	CASSHGGYEQYF
TRBV28	TRBD2	few	TRBJ2-1	TGTGCCAGCAGTGTAGAAGCGGGAGGGAATGAGCAGTTCTTC	CASSVEAGGNEQFF
TRBV28	NA	NA	TRBJ2-3	TGTGCCAGCAGAACAACGGGAGATACGCAGTATTTT	CASRTTGDTQYF
TRBV5-1	TRBD2	NA	TRBJ2-3	TGCGCCAGCAGCTCGGGACTAGGATTTGGGGAATGGACGCAGTATTTT	CASSSGLGFGEWTQYF
TRBV5-1	NA	NA	TRBJ1-1	TGCGCCAGCAGCTTGGCTCTGGCGCAGGGCACTGAAGCTTTCTTT	CASSLALAQGTEAFF
TRBV9	TRBD2	few	TRBJ2-5	TGTGCCAGCAGCGTTATAGCGGGGAGGGCGGAGGAGACCCAGTACTTC	CASSVIAGRAEETQYF
TRBV9	NA	NA	TRBJ2-1	TGTGCCAGCAGTCCGGTCCTTCTCGTCAATGAGCAGTTCTTC	CASSPVLLVNEQFF
TRBV2	NA	NA	TRBJ1-1	TGTGCCAGCACTTTCACAAGGGGTACTTCCGCCACTGAAGCTTTCTTT	CASTFTRGTSATEAFF
TRBV11-2	NA	NA	TRBJ1-1	TGTGCCAGCAGCTTTAGTGAGTCGTTCACTGAAGCTTTCTTT	CASSFSESFTEAFF
TRBV30	NA	NA	TRBJ2-2	TGTGCCTGGAGTGTACTATCCGGGGAGCTGTTTTTT	CAWSVLSGELFF
TRBV7-9	TRBD2	NA	TRBJ2-5	TGTGCCAGCAGCGAAAAAGGGACTAGCGTACAAGAGACCCAGTACTTC	CASSEKGTSVQETQYF
TRBV28	TRBD2	NA	TRBJ2-7	TGTGCCAGCAGTAAGCTCAGCGGGGACTTCTACGAGCAGTACTTC	CASSKLSGDFYEQYF
TRBV2	TRBD1	NA	TRBJ2-1	TGTGCCAGCAGTGAAGGGGGGACAGTCTACAATGAGCAGTTCTTC	CASSEGGTVYNEQFF
TRBV10-3	TRBD2	NA	TRBJ2-7	TGTGCCATCACCTTCGGACTAGCCTACGAGCAGTACTTC	CAITFGLAYEQYF
TRBV7-3	TRBD2	NA	TRBJ2-3	TGTGCCAGCAGCCTAGGACTAGCTGGTGATACGCAGTATTTT	CASSLGLAGDTQYF
TRBV4-2	TRBD2	NA	TRBJ2-4	TGTGCCAGCAGCCAAGTCGGGGGGAAAGCCAAAAACATTCAGTACTTC	CASSQVGGKAKNIQYF
TRBV5-1	TRBD1	NA	TRBJ1-2	TGCGCCAGCAGCTTGGGGACAGGGGCCAATAACTATGGCTACACCTTC	CASSLGTGANNYGYTF
TRBV7-8	NA	NA	TRBJ2-7	TGTGCCAGCAGCCCAACTAGGACGGGAAAATACGAGCAGTACTTC	CASSPTRTGKYEQYF
TRBV2	NA	NA	TRBJ2-2	TGTGCCAGCCTCACGCGGGGAGAGGCCGGGGAGCTGTTTTTT	CASLTRGEAGELFF
TRBV5-1	NA	NA	TRBJ2-5	TGCGCCAGCAGCCGAAGAACGGGCAGGGAAGAGACCCAGTACTTC	CASSRRTGREETQYF
TRBV6-4	TRBD2	NA	TRBJ2-3	TGTGCCAGCAGTGACTCAAGCGGGGGCACAGATACGCAGTATTTT	CASSDSSGGTDTQYF
TRBV27	NA	NA	TRBJ1-5	TGTGCCAGCAGGTCCGGGACAATCAATCAGCCCCAGCATTTT	CASRSGTINQPQHF
TRBV25-1	NA	once	TRBJ1-2	TGTGCCAGCAGTGCGATGGGTCGCGGAAATGAGTACACCTTC	CASSAMGRGNEYTF
TRBV4-1	NA	NA	TRBJ1-1	TGCGCCAGCAGCCAAGTACGTGGGCAGGGCCACACTGAAGCTTTCTTT	CASSQVRGQGHTEAFF
TRBV5-6	NA	NA	TRBJ1-3	TGTGCCAGCAGGGGAACAGGAGGGGGAAACACCATATATTTT	CASRGTGGGNTIYF
TRBV2	TRBD2	NA	TRBJ2-1	TGTGCCAGCAGTGGGGGACTAAACAATGAGCAGTTCTTC	CASSGGLNNEQFF